This T cell receptor beta chain was obtained from a study of Tregs in tolerant kidney transplant recipients. The protocol was immunoSEQ multiplex PCR, while the TCRdb copy is restricted to in-frame clones and leaves out a portion. This table has over 60,000 clones, about 89% appearing once. The V end lost 4 bases, the J end lost 3 bases, and 13 bases lay between the germline ends. The CDR3 loop spans 13 amino acids. CDR1 GTSNPN and CDR2 SVGIG come from the germline V gene (reference sequence). Notes on this clone: No antigen is known for it.

The study, taken as a whole, reports: Changing PCR primers prevented nucleotide comparison between some patients' samples. Expanding Tregs on activated donor B cells appeared to best identify donor-specific TCRbeta clones.

Unstimulated regulatory T cells (CD4+CD25+CD127-), CD4+CD25- non-regulatory cells, CD4 and CD8 cells were FACS-sorted from thawed PBMCs. Sequencing used CD4+ T cells from blood, obtained before the transplant. The chain couples TRBV30 to TRBJ2-7; a weak D match, TRBD1 (6 bases). This sequence was found in a human donor who received a combined kidney and bone marrow transplant. The CDR3 sequence is CAWNGQINYEQYF. The CDR3 DNA reads as TGTGCCTGGAATGGACAGATTAACTACGAGCAGTACTTC.